The rows below give T cell receptor beta chains drawn from one sample of a study of T cells after yellow fever vaccination. TCRdb re-called the 5' RACE reads through MiXCR, storing one row per CDR3 protein. There are 620,000 or so distinct CDR3 sequences in the sample; roughly 17% occur only once, and 15% to 20% lies in the top ten. The source material was PBMCs, sampled around 5 days after the first yellow fever vaccination. All receptors come from a man aged 18-30 years who received the YFV17D yellow fever vaccine. CDR3s include the opening cysteine and the closing phenylalanine or tryptophan. D genes are given only for firm matches. The size of a clone is reported for some rows only, either as once, few or many, or as a class for expanded clones.

abundance: few; v_gene: TRBV5-1; j_gene: TRBJ2-7; d_gene: NA; CDR3nt: TGCGCCAGCAGCCTCCTAGTGAATGATGAGCAGTACTTC; CDR3aa: CASSLLVNDEQYF
abundance: few; v_gene: TRBV6-2/TRBV6-3; j_gene: TRBJ2-7; d_gene: NA; CDR3nt: TGTGCCAGCAGCGGGATCTTCCACGAGCAGTACTTC; CDR3aa: CASSGIFHEQYF
abundance: many; v_gene: TRBV7-9; j_gene: TRBJ2-2; d_gene: TRBD1; CDR3nt: TGTGCCAGCAGACCGACAGGGGGCGAGACCGGGGAGCTGTTTTTT; CDR3aa: CASRPTGGETGELFF
abundance: NA; v_gene: TRBV7-8; j_gene: TRBJ2-1; d_gene: TRBD2; CDR3nt: TGTGCCAGCAGCTTAGCCCCGGCGGGGGGCGATGAGCAGTTCTTC; CDR3aa: CASSLAPAGGDEQFF
abundance: NA; v_gene: TRBV5-1; j_gene: TRBJ2-1; d_gene: TRBD1; CDR3nt: TGCGCCAGCAGCGCCGGGGACAGGAGTTATGAGCAGTTCTTC; CDR3aa: CASSAGDRSYEQFF
abundance: many; v_gene: TRBV7-9; j_gene: TRBJ2-3; d_gene: TRBD1; CDR3nt: TGTGCCAGCAGCATTAGACAGGGGGTGGATACGCAGTATTTT; CDR3aa: CASSIRQGVDTQYF
abundance: NA; v_gene: TRBV7-8; j_gene: TRBJ2-1; d_gene: NA; CDR3nt: TGTGCCAGCAGCCGTGAGGGCTACAATGAGCAGTTCTTC; CDR3aa: CASSREGYNEQFF
abundance: NA; v_gene: TRBV12-3/TRBV12-4; j_gene: TRBJ2-4; d_gene: NA; CDR3nt: TGTGCCAGCAGTTTTTCCAAAAACATTCAGTACTTC; CDR3aa: CASSFSKNIQYF
abundance: few; v_gene: TRBV19; j_gene: TRBJ1-2; d_gene: NA; CDR3nt: TGTGCCAGTAGTATCCCCAGGGACTATGGCTACACCTTC; CDR3aa: CASSIPRDYGYTF
abundance: NA; v_gene: TRBV20-1; j_gene: TRBJ2-3; d_gene: NA; CDR3nt: TGCAGTGCTACCGGGGTAGCGGGCACAGATACGCAGTATTTT; CDR3aa: CSATGVAGTDTQYF
abundance: few; v_gene: TRBV7-9; j_gene: TRBJ2-3; d_gene: NA; CDR3nt: TGTGCCAGCAGTAGAGGGGACGCGGTTCCAGATACGCAGTATTTT; CDR3aa: CASSRGDAVPDTQYF
abundance: few; v_gene: TRBV7-6; j_gene: TRBJ2-2; d_gene: TRBD2; CDR3nt: TGTGCCAGCAGCTCCCTAGCGGGGGGGCCGCGCACCGGGGAGCTGTTTTTT; CDR3aa: CASSSLAGGPRTGELFF
abundance: few; v_gene: TRBV20-1; j_gene: TRBJ2-3; d_gene: TRBD2; CDR3nt: TGCAGTGCTAGAACTAGCGGGGGCACGCAGTATTTT; CDR3aa: CSARTSGGTQYF
abundance: NA; v_gene: TRBV4-3; j_gene: TRBJ2-7; d_gene: NA; CDR3nt: TGCGCCAGCAGCCAAGAAAGTAGGGGGGCCCACGAGCAGTACTTC; CDR3aa: CASSQESRGAHEQYF
abundance: few; v_gene: TRBV11-2; j_gene: TRBJ2-7; d_gene: NA; CDR3nt: TGTGCCAGCAGCCGCGCCCCACGGGCCTACGAGCAGTACTTC; CDR3aa: CASSRAPRAYEQYF
abundance: few; v_gene: TRBV19; j_gene: TRBJ2-2; d_gene: NA; CDR3nt: TGTGCCAGTACCCTGGGGAACACCCCGAACACCGGGGAGCTGTTTTTT; CDR3aa: CASTLGNTPNTGELFF
abundance: few; v_gene: TRBV28; j_gene: TRBJ1-2; d_gene: NA; CDR3nt: TGTGCCAGCACCCTCCCAGGGACTAACTATGGCTACACCTTC; CDR3aa: CASTLPGTNYGYTF
abundance: few; v_gene: TRBV5-1; j_gene: TRBJ1-5; d_gene: TRBD1; CDR3nt: TGCGCCAGCAGCTGGACAGGGGGCGTCAATCAGCCCCAGCATTTT; CDR3aa: CASSWTGGVNQPQHF
abundance: many; v_gene: TRBV6-1; j_gene: TRBJ2-1; d_gene: NA; CDR3nt: TGTGCCAGCAGTGCCCACGTAAAGGGCAATGAGCAGTTCTTC; CDR3aa: CASSAHVKGNEQFF
abundance: once; v_gene: TRBV7-8; j_gene: TRBJ2-1; d_gene: NA; CDR3nt: TGTGCCAGCAGCTTAAGCGGAGGGGTAGGGTCCTACAATGAGCAGTTCTTC; CDR3aa: CASSLSGGVGSYNEQFF
abundance: NA; v_gene: TRBV7-8; j_gene: TRBJ2-3; d_gene: NA; CDR3nt: TGTGCCAGCAGTCGGGGGGCCTCACTTGATACGCAGTATTTT; CDR3aa: CASSRGASLDTQYF
abundance: few; v_gene: TRBV6-2/TRBV6-3; j_gene: TRBJ2-5; d_gene: NA; CDR3nt: TGTGCCAGCAGTCCGTTCGACTTGTCGCTCAGGGAGACCCAGTACTTC; CDR3aa: CASSPFDLSLRETQYF
abundance: few; v_gene: TRBV28; j_gene: TRBJ2-1; d_gene: NA; CDR3nt: TGTGCCAGCAGTTTACACAGGGATCCGGGTGAGCAGTTCTTC; CDR3aa: CASSLHRDPGEQFF
abundance: few; v_gene: TRBV7-9; j_gene: TRBJ2-1; d_gene: TRBD2; CDR3nt: TGTGCCAGCGGGACTAGCGGGGGGCCCTCCTACAATGAGCAGTTCTTC; CDR3aa: CASGTSGGPSYNEQFF
abundance: few; v_gene: TRBV20-1; j_gene: TRBJ2-7; d_gene: TRBD2; CDR3nt: TGCAGTGCTAGAGATATAGCGGGGGGGGTCGACGAGCAGTACTTC; CDR3aa: CSARDIAGGVDEQYF
abundance: NA; v_gene: TRBV6-1; j_gene: TRBJ1-1; d_gene: NA; CDR3nt: TGTGCCAGCAGCCCCGCGGAATACACTGAAGCTTTCTTT; CDR3aa: CASSPAEYTEAFF
abundance: many; v_gene: TRBV20-1; j_gene: TRBJ2-3; d_gene: NA; CDR3nt: TGCAGTGCTAGTATCTTGGAGGATACGCAGTATTTT; CDR3aa: CSASILEDTQYF